This TCR beta chain appears in the sequencing data of a study of shared clonotypes between healthy human individuals. Across the study: CD4 naive and CD4 memory each took three plates per donor, while CD8 naive took two and CD8 memory one.

The V end lost 1 base, the J end lost 4 bases, and 13 bases lay between the germline ends. This CDR3 spans 15 amino acids. Germline V CDR1 and CDR2: LNHDA, SQIVND (reference sequence). The authors split each subset's genomic DNA evenly across several immunoSEQ plates. Sequenced by immunoSEQ multiplex PCR; TCRdb stores in-frame clones only, minus some. The repertoire holds around 720,000 clones, around 73% seen once, with roughly 1.9% in the top ten. General study findings and limits: Incompleteness in sorted-subset sequencing, despite large depth, was shown by rarefaction. Against clonotypes common to all four donors, non-shared ones had lower generation probabilities.

The sample holds a few counts of this clone. Its specificity is unknown. The chain links TRBV19 to TRBJ1-2; D possibly corresponds to TRBD1 (6 bases). The sequencing sample was made of memory CD4+ T cells sorted from blood. The subset denotes: CD45RA-negative fraction. This TCR came from a woman in her twenties or thirties in good health. CDR3 loop: CASSIVTGKSYGYTF. DNA of the CDR3: TGTGCCAGTAGTATAGTCACAGGGAAGAGCTATGGCTACACCTTC.